Presented here are 8 T cell receptor beta chains from one specimen sequenced in a study of T cell responses to AZD1222 COVID-19 vaccine. Generated by immunoSEQ multiplex PCR, the TCRdb table keeps only in-frame clones and is missing some. The sample includes about 82,000 clones, over 75% seen only once; the top ten take around 18%. This sample comprised peripheral blood, obtained 28 days after the second AZD1222 dose. The source is an adult who received the AZD1222 COVID-19 vaccine.

This sequence joins TRBV5-1 and TRBJ1-5; a weak D match, TRBD1 (6 bases). Trimming removed 4 bases at V and 3 bases at J, with 8 bases between. The CDR3 runs to 13 residues. CDR1 and CDR2 from the germline V gene are SGHRS and YFSETQ. CDR3 bases: TGCGCCAGCAGCAGGACAGTCAATCAGCCCCAGCATTTT. Its translation: CASSRTVNQPQHF.

The V call is TRBV13, the J call TRBJ2-7; D not resolved. V was shortened by 4 bases and J by 0 bases, with 13 bases between the two germline ends. CDR1 is PRHDT, CDR2 FYEKMQ, per germline (reference sequence). The CDR3 contains 15 residues. The CDR3 loop reads CASSSWTASSYEQYF. The CDR3, as DNA: TGTGCCAGCAGCTCCTGGACGGCCAGCTCCTACGAGCAGTACTTC. The variable domain in full, completed from reference TRBV13 and TRBJ2-7, reads AAGVIQSPRHLIKEKRETATLKCYPIPRHDTVYWYQQGPGQDPQFLISFYEKMQSDKGSIPDRFSAQQFSDYHSELNMSSLELGDSALYFCASSSWTASSYEQYFGPGTRLTVT.

The chain combines TRBV4-1 with TRBJ2-7; a possible D gene is TRBD1 (5 bases). The CDR3 is made up of 17 amino acids. Germline-derived CDR1 and CDR2 are MGHRA and YSYEKL. The ends were cut back, 0 bases at V and 3 bases at J, with 18 bases in the middle. Written as DNA, the CDR3 is TGCGCCAGCAGCCAAGATTCATCGAGACAGAGAAACTACGAGCAGTACTTC. Its translation is CASSQDSSRQRNYEQYF.

This clone was counted between two and nine times. The chain recombines TRBV3-1 (or the pseudogene TRBV3-2) with TRBJ1-1; unclear D gene. From germline, CDR1 is LGHDT and CDR2 YNNKEL (reference sequence). The CDR3 length is 15 residues. V lost 4 bases and J lost 1, with 13 bases in between. The chain's CDR3 is CASSPPEGKNTEAFF. The DNA for the CDR3 is TGTGCCAGCAGCCCACCCGAGGGAAAGAACACTGAAGCTTTCTTT.

The chain has TRBV5-1 and TRBJ1-3, with D tentatively TRBD1 (5 bases). Germline V gene lookup returns CDR1 SGHRS and CDR2 YFSETQ. The CDR3 runs to 17 residues. Trimming pared 4 bases from V and 8 bases from J, leaving 25 bases between. The CDR3 sequence is CASSLGLLRNAMDTIYF. The CDR3 nucleotides are TGCGCCAGCAGCCTGGGACTCTTGAGAAATGCAATGGACACCATATATTTT.

This clone was detected a few times. This CDR3 reads CASSNRTGREAFF. In DNA form, the CDR3 reads TGTGCCAGCAGCAACCGGACAGGCCGGGAAGCTTTCTTT. The rearrangement links TRBV7-2 to TRBJ1-1; 7 bases align to TRBD1. The CDR3 length is 13 residues. The junction had 8 bases not matched to a gene; V was cut back by 5 bases and J by 8 bases. Germline values: CDR1 SGHTA, CDR2 FQGNSA.

The gene calls are TRBV9 and TRBJ2-1; D may correspond to TRBD1 or TRBD2 (5 bases each). CDR3 length: 14 residues. Germline CDR1 reads SGDLS; CDR2 reads YYNGEE. V shed 4 bases and J shed 10 bases, with 18 bases lying between them. The CDR3 loop reads CASSPSGTASEQFF. The CDR3 coding sequence is TGTGCCAGCAGCCCGTCCGGGACCGCCTCCGAGCAGTTCTTC.

This chain joins TRBV2 and TRBJ1-1; D is unresolved. This CDR3 has 16 amino acids. V lost 0 bases to trimming and J lost 3 bases, with 14 bases between them. Germline V gives CDR1 SNHLY, CDR2 FYNNEI. CDR3 loop: CASSEAPPTHYTEAFF. CDR3 nucleotides: TGTGCCAGCAGTGAAGCGCCCCCAACCCACTACACTGAAGCTTTCTTT.